This T cell receptor beta chain was obtained from a study of cytomegalovirus exposure and HLA in healthy donors. Overall study context: Earlier findings included some 100 million unique TCR beta sequences obtained from around 180 million T cells.

PCR amplification relied on 60 Vbeta primers (plus 13 Jbeta primers). The data were produced by immunoSEQ multiplex PCR, yet TCRdb's version contains in-frame clones alone and is incomplete. Of around 67,000 clones in the sample, roughly 69% were seen once. This clone appeared once. Its specificity is unknown. With V trimmed by 2 bases and J by 5 bases, 8 bases remained unmatched. In germline, CDR1 is SGHTA, CDR2 FQGTGA. This CDR3 has 16 residues. Study results and caveats: Reportedly, fewer N-insertions than the 666-donor mean appeared in an Asian-associated ancestry cluster in a later analysis. As confirmed in vitro, three CMV-associated chains were specific for CMV antigens.

The donors (healthy individuals) were bone marrow donors. Sequenced material: PBMCs. The sequence was collected from a woman in her 50s in good health and CMV-seronegative. The J gene is TRBJ2-5, the V gene TRBV7-3; 10 nucleotides line up with TRBD2. As DNA, the CDR3 is TGTGCCAGCAGCTTATCCGCTAGCGGGAGCCTGGAGACCCAGTACTTC. This sequence encodes CASSLSASGSLETQYF.